These 9 T cell receptor beta chains share one sample of origin, sequenced in a study of blood T cell repertoires in COVID-19. Assay used: immunoSEQ multiplex PCR; TCRdb lists only in-frame clones, some missing. Altogether around 310,000 clones are present, 88% being singletons, with the ten largest covering over 4.5%. Sequencing was done on a sample of PBMCs or T cells enriched from blood (not recorded which). Source of these receptors: a man aged 25 to 40 who had recovered from COVID-19.

The CDR3: CASNKDRGSYEQYF. CDR3 DNA sequence: TGTGCCAGTAATAAGGATAGGGGCTCCTACGAGCAGTACTTC. This chain connects TRBV19 to TRBJ2-7; weak D call: TRBD1 (5 bases). Deletions cut 7 bases from V and 0 bases from J, with 13 bases between. Germline-derived CDR1 and CDR2 are LNHDA and SQIVND (reference sequence). The CDR3 is 14 amino acids.

The chain links TRBV18 to TRBJ2-5; D may be TRBD2 (6 bases). The germline V and J ends were trimmed by 4 bases and 7 bases, with 22 bases remaining between them. The CDR3 runs 16 residues. Germline V gene data show CDR1 as KGHSH and CDR2 as LQKENI. The chain's CDR3 is CASSLSGVTIPGTQYF. CDR3 sequence (DNA): TGTGCCAGCTCACTGTCGGGGGTAACCATTCCGGGGACCCAGTACTTC.

In the case of this clone: At one boundary the junction diverges from the germline segment, which might be a read error. The rearrangement links TRBV4-2 to TRBJ2-3; D might be TRBD2 (5 bases). CDR3 length equals 18 residues. Germline CDR1 is LGHNA and CDR2 is YNFKEQ. The CDR3 region is CASSQDPASTVRADPQYF. The CDR3 bases are TGTGCCAGCAGCCAAGATCCGGCTAGTACGGTGAGGGCAGATCCGCAGTATTTT.

The J gene is TRBJ2-7, the V gene TRBV4-1; tentative D call: TRBD2 (6 bases). The ends were cut back, 2 bases at V and 2 bases at J, with 13 bases in the middle. Germline V gene sequence: CDR1 MGHRA, CDR2 YSYEKL. This CDR3 spans 15 amino acids. CDR3 sequence reads: CASSQSRGPTYEQYF. The CDR3 DNA follows: TGCGCCAGCAGCCAATCGCGGGGACCGACCTACGAGCAGTACTTC.

The V call is TRBV9, the J call TRBJ1-1; 10 bases line up with TRBD1. V lost 0 bases to trimming and J lost 4 bases; unmatched junction nucleotides: 6. The CDR3 runs to 16 residues. CDR1 is SGDLS, CDR2 YYNGEE, per germline. The CDR3 protein is CASSVVTGGAGTEAFF. CDR3 sequence (DNA): TGTGCCAGCAGCGTAGTGACAGGGGGCGCGGGCACTGAAGCTTTCTTT.

The J gene is TRBJ1-1, the V gene TRBV19; weak D call: TRBD1 (5 bases). Germline assignment: CDR1 LNHDA and CDR2 SQIVND (reference sequence). CDR3 length equals 12 residues. V was pared by 11 bases and J by 2 bases, with 12 bases between. As DNA, the CDR3 is TGTGCCGGCCGAACAGGAAACACTGAAGCTTTCTTT. This translates into CAGRTGNTEAFF.

This clone was found once. The V gene is TRBV5-1, the J gene TRBJ1-3; 9 bases are a match to TRBD1. CDR1 SGHRS and CDR2 YFSETQ come from the germline V gene. CDR3 size: 15 residues. V gave up 3 bases and J gave up 0 bases; unmatched junction bases: 1. The CDR3 coding sequence is TGCGCCAGCAGCTCGACAGGGGGCTCTGGAAACACCATATATTTT. Translating it yields CASSSTGGSGNTIYF. The full variable domain, rest sourced from reference TRBV5-1 and TRBJ1-3, is KAGVTQTPRYLIKTRGQQVTLSCSPISGHRSVSWYQQTPGQGLQFLFEYFSETQRNKGNFPGRFSGRQFSNSRSEMNVSTLELGDSALYLCASSSTGGSGNTIYFGEGSWLTVV.

A remark on this clone: The same CDR3 arises from other DNA sequences in this sample as well. V usage is TRBV28 and J usage is TRBJ2-1; possible D gene TRBD1, 7 bases. In germline, CDR1 is MDHEN, CDR2 SYDVKM. The CDR3 runs 15 residues. Deletions cut 3 bases from V and 4 bases from J, with 13 bases between. The CDR3 region is CASSLEGASYNEQFF. CDR3 coding DNA: TGTGCCAGCAGTTTGGAGGGGGCGAGTTACAATGAGCAGTTCTTC.

J is TRBJ2-7 and V is TRBV18, with D uncertain. CDR1 is KGHSH and CDR2 is LQKENI in the germline V gene. The CDR3 consists of 14 residues. Trimming took off 2 bases at V and 2 bases at J, with 10 bases between the two ends. The CDR3 region is CASSPSAETYEQYF. The CDR3 DNA reads as TGTGCCAGCTCACCAAGTGCGGAAACCTACGAGCAGTACTTC.